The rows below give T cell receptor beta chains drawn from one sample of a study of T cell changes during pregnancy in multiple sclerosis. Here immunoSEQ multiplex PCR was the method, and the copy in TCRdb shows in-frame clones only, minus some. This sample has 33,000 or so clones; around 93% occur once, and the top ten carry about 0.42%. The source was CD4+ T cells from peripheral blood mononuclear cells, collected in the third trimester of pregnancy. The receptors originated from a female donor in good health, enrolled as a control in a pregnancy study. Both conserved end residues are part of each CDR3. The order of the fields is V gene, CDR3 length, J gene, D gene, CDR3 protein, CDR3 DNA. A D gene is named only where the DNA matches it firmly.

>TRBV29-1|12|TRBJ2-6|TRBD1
CSVLTGLNVLTF
TGCAGCGTACTGACAGGGCTCAACGTCCTGACTTTC
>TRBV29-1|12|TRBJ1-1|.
CSVSQGSTEAFF
TGCAGCGTTTCTCAGGGGAGCACTGAAGCTTTCTTT
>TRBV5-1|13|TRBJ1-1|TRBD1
CASSLATGTEAFF
TGCGCCAGCAGCTTGGCGACAGGGACTGAAGCTTTCTTT
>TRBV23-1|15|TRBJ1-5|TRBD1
CASSQWTGGHQPQHF
TGCGCCAGCAGTCAATGGACAGGGGGCCATCAGCCCCAGCATTTT
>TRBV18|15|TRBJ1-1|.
CASSPGPWMNTEAFF
TGTGCCAGCTCGCCAGGGCCCTGGATGAACACTGAAGCTTTCTTT
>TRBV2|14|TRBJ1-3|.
CASRSGGERNTIYF
TGTGCCAGCAGGTCCGGGGGAGAGAGAAACACCATATATTTT
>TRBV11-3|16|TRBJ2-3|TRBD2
CASSSQTSGGTDTQYF
TGTGCCAGCAGCTCCCAGACTAGCGGGGGCACAGATACGCAGTATTTT
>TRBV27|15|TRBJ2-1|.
CASSLRGTVYNEQFF
TGTGCCAGCAGTTTACGGGGGACCGTCTACAATGAGCAGTTCTTC
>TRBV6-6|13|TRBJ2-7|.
CASSLRTEYEQYF
TGTGCCAGCAGTCTCCGGACAGAATACGAGCAGTACTTC
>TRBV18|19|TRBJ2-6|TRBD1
CASSQQMGQANSGANVLTF
TGTGCCAGCTCACAACAGATGGGACAGGCGAACTCTGGGGCCAACGTCCTGACTTTC
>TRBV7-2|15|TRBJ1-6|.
CASRLKSLLDSPLHF
TGTGCCAGCAGGCTCAAGAGTCTTCTAGATTCACCCCTCCACTTT
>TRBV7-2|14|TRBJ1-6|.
CASSRTPTNSPLHF
TGTGCCAGCAGCCGGACACCAACTAATTCACCCCTCCACTTT
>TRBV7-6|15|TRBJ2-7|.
CASSPKQAGPYEQYF
TGTGCCAGCAGCCCAAAGCAGGCGGGCCCCTACGAGCAGTACTTC
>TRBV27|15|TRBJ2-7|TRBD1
CASSLVTTGTYEQYF
TGTGCCAGCAGTTTAGTTACGACAGGGACCTACGAGCAGTACTTC